This TCR beta chain was found in a study of T cell responses to AZD1222 COVID-19 vaccine. The repertoire was sequenced with immunoSEQ multiplex PCR; TCRdb's copy has only in-frame clones and lacks some. The sample yields about 130,000 clones, over 80% seen once. The CDR3 has 16 residues. Germline lookup yields CDR1 LGHDT and CDR2 YNNKEL (reference sequence). J gave up 4 bases and V 4 bases, and 10 bases lay outside the gene matches. This clone was counted once. This TCR came from an adult in good health. The material sequenced was peripheral blood, taken on day 0 of AZD1222 vaccination. The chain carries TRBV3-1 (or the pseudogene TRBV3-2) and TRBJ2-1; 7 bases are a match to TRBD1. The CDR3 loop is CASSPDKGQNYNEQFF. CDR3 coding DNA: TGTGCCAGCAGCCCGGACAAGGGACAGAATTACAATGAGCAGTTCTTC.